What follows describes a single TCR beta chain. Its antigen is unknown. There are 13 residues in the CDR3. V lost 5 bases, J lost 6 bases, and 4 bases stayed unmatched. Germline CDR1 is MNHEY and CDR2 is SVGAGI. Generated by immunoSEQ multiplex PCR, the TCRdb table keeps only in-frame clones and is missing some. The table records some 45,000 clones, more than 70% of them present only once. The sample comes from a study of OX40 agonist ivuxolimab in advanced cancers. Whole-study context: Partial responses were observed in three patients, of whom one had hepatocellular carcinoma and two had cutaneous melanoma. General study points: Some patients without response likewise showed low normalized clonal expansion. People who partly responded at 0.1-3.0 mg/kg had some of the least clonal expansion seen.

The sequences come from CD4+ or CD8+ T cells sorted from blood, collected in a trial of the OX40 agonist ivuxolimab. V gene TRBV6-5 combines with J gene TRBJ2-7; 10 nucleotides line up with TRBD2. The sequence came from an adult with an advanced solid tumor such as melanoma, head and neck, liver or kidney cancer. The CDR3 sequence: CASSRLAGGEQYF. The CDR3 DNA reads TGTGCCAGCAGTAGGTTAGCGGGAGGCGAGCAGTACTTC.